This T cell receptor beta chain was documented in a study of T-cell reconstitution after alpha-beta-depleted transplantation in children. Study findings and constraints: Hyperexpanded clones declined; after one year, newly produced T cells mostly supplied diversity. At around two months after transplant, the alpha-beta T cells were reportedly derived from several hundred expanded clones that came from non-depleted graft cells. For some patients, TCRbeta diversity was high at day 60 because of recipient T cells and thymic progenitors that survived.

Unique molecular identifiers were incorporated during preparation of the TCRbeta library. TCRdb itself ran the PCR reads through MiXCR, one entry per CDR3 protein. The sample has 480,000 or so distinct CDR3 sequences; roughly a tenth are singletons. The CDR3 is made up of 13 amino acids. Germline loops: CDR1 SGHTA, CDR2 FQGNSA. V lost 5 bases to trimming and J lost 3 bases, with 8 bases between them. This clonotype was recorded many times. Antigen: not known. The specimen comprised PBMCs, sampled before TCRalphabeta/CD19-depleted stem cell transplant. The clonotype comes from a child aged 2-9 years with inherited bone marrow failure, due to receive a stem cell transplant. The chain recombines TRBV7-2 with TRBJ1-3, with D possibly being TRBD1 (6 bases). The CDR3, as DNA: TGTGCCAGCAGCCGGACAGTTGGAAACACCATATATTTT. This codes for CASSRTVGNTIYF.